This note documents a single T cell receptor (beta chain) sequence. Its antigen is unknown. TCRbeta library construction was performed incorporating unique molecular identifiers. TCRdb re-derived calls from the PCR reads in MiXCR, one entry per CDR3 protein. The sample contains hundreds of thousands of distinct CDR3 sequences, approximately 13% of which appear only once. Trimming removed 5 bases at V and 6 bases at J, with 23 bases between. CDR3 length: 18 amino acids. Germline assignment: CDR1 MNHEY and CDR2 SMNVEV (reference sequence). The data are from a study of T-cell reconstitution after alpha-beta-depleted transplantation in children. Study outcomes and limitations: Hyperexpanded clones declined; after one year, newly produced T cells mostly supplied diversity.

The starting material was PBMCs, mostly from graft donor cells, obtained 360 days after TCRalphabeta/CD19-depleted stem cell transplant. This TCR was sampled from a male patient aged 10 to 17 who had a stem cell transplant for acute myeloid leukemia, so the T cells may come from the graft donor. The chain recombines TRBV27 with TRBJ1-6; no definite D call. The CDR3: CASSPLGGGLGPNSPLHF. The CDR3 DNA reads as TGTGCCAGCAGTCCTCTCGGAGGAGGGCTAGGCCCTAATTCACCCCTCCACTTT.